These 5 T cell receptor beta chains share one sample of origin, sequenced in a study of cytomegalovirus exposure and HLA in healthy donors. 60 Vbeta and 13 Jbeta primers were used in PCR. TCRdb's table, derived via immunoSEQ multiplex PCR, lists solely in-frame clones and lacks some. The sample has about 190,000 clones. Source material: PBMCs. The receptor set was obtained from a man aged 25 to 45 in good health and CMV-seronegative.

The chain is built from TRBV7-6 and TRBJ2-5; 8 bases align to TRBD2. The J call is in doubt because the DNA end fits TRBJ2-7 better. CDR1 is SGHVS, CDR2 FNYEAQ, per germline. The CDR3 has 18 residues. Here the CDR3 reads CASSLAFAGGTTNHEQYF. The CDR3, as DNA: TGTGCCAGCAGCTTAGCGTTCGCGGGGGGCACCACTAACCACGAGCAGTACTTC.

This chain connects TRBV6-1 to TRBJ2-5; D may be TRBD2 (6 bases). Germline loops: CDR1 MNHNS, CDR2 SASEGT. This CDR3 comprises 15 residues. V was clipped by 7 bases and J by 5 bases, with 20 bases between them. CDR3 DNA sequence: TGTGCCAGCACCGTAAGTCGGGAGAGGGGCGAGACCCAGTACTTC. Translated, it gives CASTVSRERGETQYF.

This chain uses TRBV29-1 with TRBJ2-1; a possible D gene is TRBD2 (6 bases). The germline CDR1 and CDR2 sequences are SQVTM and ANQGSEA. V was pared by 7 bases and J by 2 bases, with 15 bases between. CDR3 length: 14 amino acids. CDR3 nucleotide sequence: TGCAGCGCCATTCGGGGACTTACCTACAATGAGCAGTTCTTC. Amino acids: CSAIRGLTYNEQFF.

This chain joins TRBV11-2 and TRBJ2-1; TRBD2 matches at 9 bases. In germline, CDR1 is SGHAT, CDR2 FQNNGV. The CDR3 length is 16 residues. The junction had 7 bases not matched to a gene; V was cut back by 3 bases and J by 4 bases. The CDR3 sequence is CASSLAGGPRYNEQFF. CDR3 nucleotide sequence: TGTGCCAGCAGCTTGGCGGGGGGGCCGAGGTACAATGAGCAGTTCTTC.

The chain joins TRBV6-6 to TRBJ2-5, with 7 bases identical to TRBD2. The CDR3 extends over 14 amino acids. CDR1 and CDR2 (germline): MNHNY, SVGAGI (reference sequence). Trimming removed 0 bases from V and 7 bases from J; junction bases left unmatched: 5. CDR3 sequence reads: CASSYSELAGTQYF. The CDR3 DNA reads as TGTGCCAGCAGTTACTCGGAATTAGCGGGGACCCAGTACTTC.